Here is one TCR beta chain with its context. The data originate from a study of blood T cell repertoires in COVID-19. As for the study in general: Researchers got acute and convalescent COVID-19 samples from the United States, Italy and Spain.

Clones were sequenced by immunoSEQ multiplex PCR, and TCRdb holds only the in-frame ones, with some missing. Of roughly 120,000 clones in the sample, roughly 85% were seen once. Trimming left V 5 bases short and J 2 bases short, with 12 bases between. This CDR3 is 14 amino acids long. CDR1 and CDR2 (germline): SEHNR, FQNEAQ (reference sequence). Sequencing was carried out using peripheral blood. The chain couples TRBV7-9 to TRBJ1-1, with a possible D match to TRBD1 (6 bases). The sequence derives from a man between 40 and 49 years old with acute or convalescent COVID-19. CDR3 sequence (DNA): TGTGCCAGCAGCAGGCGACAGGCCAACACTGAAGCTTTCTTT. Translation gives CASSRRQANTEAFF. The full variable domain, with the rest looked up from reference TRBV7-9 and TRBJ1-1, is DTGVSQNPRHKITKRGQNVTFRCDPISEHNRLYWYRQTLGQGPEFLTYFQNEAQLEKSRLLSDRFSAERPKGSFSTLEIQRTEQGDSAMYLCASSRRQANTEAFFGQGTRLTVV.